This TCR beta chain comes out of a study of blood T cells in healthy people across ages. A sample-barcoded 5' primer and a J-beta primer mix were used in a second PCR of roughly 6 to 11 cycles. Each CDR3 protein gets one entry after TCRdb re-called the 5' RACE reads with MiXCR. The profile shows hundreds of thousands of distinct CDR3 sequences, around three fifths of them singletons. Trimming took 0 bases from V and 6 from J; bases not matched to a gene: 4. Germline CDR1 and CDR2: MDHEN and SYDVKM. The CDR3 is made up of 15 amino acids. This clonotype was sampled from a man aged 40-49 years in good health. V is TRBV28 and J is TRBJ2-3, with 9 nucleotides matching TRBD1. Sequences were obtained from blood. CDR3: CASSLWGQGVDTQYF. CDR3 nucleotide sequence: TGTGCCAGCAGTTTATGGGGACAGGGTGTCGATACGCAGTATTTT. Combining the CDR3 with reference TRBV28 and TRBJ2-3 gives the whole variable domain DVKVTQSSRYLVKRTGEKVFLECVQDMDHENMFWYRQDPGLGLRLIYFSYDVKMKEKGDIPEGYSVSREKKERFSLILESASTNQTSMYLCASSLWGQGVDTQYFGPGTRLTVL.